The 17 T cell receptor beta chains below come from one sample, sequenced in a study of cytomegalovirus exposure and HLA in healthy donors. The PCR was carried out with 60 Vbeta primers and 13 Jbeta primers. Measured with immunoSEQ multiplex PCR; TCRdb has only the in-frame clones, and not every one. The repertoire holds 150,000 to 200,000 clones, with about four fifths as singletons. Sample: PBMCs. The receptors shown here come from a woman under 40 in good health and CMV-seropositive.

This chain joins TRBV7-2 and TRBJ1-5; D gene ambiguous. The V end was cut by 1 base, the J end by 5 bases, with 6 bases between. This CDR3 has 13 amino acids. Germline-derived CDR1 and CDR2 are SGHTA and FQGNSA. The CDR3 DNA is TGTGCCAGCAGCTTAGTCGGGGATCAGCCCCAGCATTTT. Protein: CASSLVGDQPQHF.

The chain carries TRBV2 and TRBJ2-7; 10 positions agree with TRBD1. Germline CDR1 and CDR2: SNHLY and FYNNEI. The CDR3 is 12 residues long. V trimming: 8 bases; J trimming: 7 bases; junction bases outside the gene matches: 5. The CDR3 reads CASWGDRGEQYF. The CDR3, as DNA: TGTGCCAGCTGGGGGGACAGGGGTGAGCAGTACTTC.

This clone was seen only a few times. The V and J genes are TRBV2 and TRBJ1-6, with 8 bases lining up with TRBD1. In germline, CDR1 is SNHLY, CDR2 FYNNEI. This CDR3 contains 18 residues. The junction had 16 bases not matched to a gene; V was cut back by 2 bases and J by 10 bases. The DNA for the CDR3 is TGTGCCAGCAGTGAAAGGGGGGCAGGGGGCGTCTTCCCGTCACCCCTCCACTTT. Translating it yields CASSERGAGGVFPSPLHF.

This CDR3 reads CASSPSPRQGSPPTYEQYF. The CDR3 region has the DNA TGTGCCAGCAGTCCTTCTCCGAGACAGGGTTCGCCTCCTACCTACGAGCAGTACTTC. The rearrangement joins TRBV5-4 to TRBJ2-7, with TRBD1 identical over 7 bases. The V segment lost 5 bases and the J segment 2 bases; nucleotides outside the gene matches: 22. There are 19 residues in the CDR3. Looked up from germline, CDR1 is SGHNT and CDR2 is YYREEE (reference sequence).

The chain carries TRBV25-1 and TRBJ1-2, with D uncertain. CDR1 is MGHDK, CDR2 SYGVNS, per germline. Deletions cut 8 bases from V and 4 bases from J, with 23 bases between. The CDR3 runs 16 residues. CDR3 protein: CASLGLTGFGPYGYTF. CDR3 DNA sequence: TGTGCCAGCCTCGGACTAACGGGCTTTGGCCCCTATGGCTACACCTTC.

In this sample, this clone turned up once. The chain is built from TRBV6-1 and TRBJ2-7, with D possibly being TRBD1 (5 bases). Trimming removed 9 bases from V and 2 bases from J, with 8 bases in between. The CDR3 has 11 amino acids. CDR1 is MNHNS, CDR2 SASEGT, per germline. CDR3 sequence reads: CARQVPYEQYF. CDR3 DNA: TGTGCCAGACAGGTACCCTACGAGCAGTACTTC.

This clone was observed a few times. Its ends do not fully match the called genes, so a read error is possible. In DNA form, the CDR3 reads TGTGCCAGCAGTGAAGTAAGCGGGACAGGGGTGAACTTC. The encoded protein is CASSEVSGTGVNF. The chain joins TRBV6-5 to TRBJ2-7; 10 bases align to TRBD1. This CDR3 has 13 residues. CDR1 MNHEY and CDR2 SVGAGI come from the germline V gene.

This chain joins TRBV5-4 and TRBJ2-1, with 7 bases identical to TRBD2. CDR3 length: 16 amino acids. Unmatched junction bases numbered 5, after V lost 2 bases and J lost 0 bases. The germline V gene encodes CDR1 SGHNT and CDR2 YYREEE (reference sequence). Here the CDR3 DNA reads TGTGCCAGCAGCTTAAGAGGCGGGAGCTCCTACAATGAGCAGTTCTTC. This codes for CASSLRGGSSYNEQFF.

The CDR3, as DNA: TGTGCCAGCAGTGTAGACACCCGGGGAGAGTTTTTT. Its protein product is CASSVDTRGEFF. The V and J genes are TRBV6-1 and TRBJ1-4; D uncertain. Germline loops: CDR1 MNHNS, CDR2 SASEGT. V shed 4 bases and J shed 16 bases, with 16 bases lying between them. The CDR3 is 12 amino acids.

The V and J genes are TRBV7-8 and TRBJ2-2; D is possibly TRBD1 (6 bases). V gave up 4 bases and J gave up 4 bases, with 13 bases separating them. In germline, CDR1 is SGHVS, CDR2 FQNEAQ. CDR3 length equals 15 residues. The CDR3 reads CASSWLTGSTGELFF. In nucleotides, the CDR3 is TGTGCCAGCAGCTGGCTTACAGGGTCCACCGGGGAGCTGTTTTTT.

CDR3 nucleotide sequence: TGTGCCAGCTCACCAGGTTTAACGGAGGGATCGGGGTATCAGCCCCAGCATTTT. Translating it yields CASSPGLTEGSGYQPQHF. V and J are TRBV18 and TRBJ1-5; D gene ambiguous. Germline CDR1 reads KGHSH; CDR2 reads LQKENI. The V and J ends lost 2 bases and 5 bases respectively, with 22 bases between them. This CDR3 is built from 18 residues.

J is TRBJ1-2 and V is TRBV5-4, with 7 bases fitting TRBD1. The CDR3 is 14 residues long. CDR1 and CDR2 from the germline V gene are SGHNT and YYREEE (reference sequence). J lost 6 bases, V lost 3 bases, and 8 bases had no gene match. CDR3 protein: CASSWGQRGDGYTF. The CDR3 bases are TGTGCCAGCAGCTGGGGACAGCGAGGGGATGGCTACACCTTC.

The chain links TRBV5-4 to TRBJ1-4; D remains ambiguous. Between the trimmed V and J ends, which lost 3 bases and 6 bases, there was a span of 15 bases. Germline V gives CDR1 SGHNT, CDR2 YYREEE (reference sequence). This CDR3 contains 15 residues. The CDR3 protein is CASSSTPYRDEKLFF. The CDR3 bases are TGTGCCAGCAGCTCTACCCCCTACCGAGATGAAAAACTGTTTTTT.

The chain uses TRBV9 and TRBJ2-1; 7 nucleotides agree with TRBD2. The CDR3 is 16 amino acids. Per the germline V gene, CDR1 is SGDLS and CDR2 is YYNGEE. J gave up 4 bases and V 0 bases, and 7 bases lay outside the gene matches. CDR3 bases: TGTGCCAGCAGCGTAGCCACCGGGGGGATTTACAATGAGCAGTTCTTC. It codes for CASSVATGGIYNEQFF.

This clone was seen a few times. The J gene is TRBJ1-1, the V gene TRBV2; no definite D call. CDR3 size: 11 residues. CDR1 is SNHLY and CDR2 is FYNNEI in the germline V gene. V was clipped by 6 bases and J by 4 bases, with 6 bases between them. CDR3 residues: CASRVSTEAFF. DNA for the CDR3: TGTGCCAGCAGGGTCAGCACTGAAGCTTTCTTT.

The chain recombines TRBV9 with TRBJ2-1; weak D call: TRBD1 (6 bases). The length of the CDR3 is 13 residues. CDR1 and CDR2 (germline): SGDLS, YYNGEE. Deletions cut 0 bases from V and 7 bases from J, with 8 bases between. The CDR3 coding sequence is TGTGCCAGCAGCGTAGCAGGGGAAAATGAGCAGTTCTTC. Its protein is CASSVAGENEQFF.

This chain connects TRBV5-5 to TRBJ1-1, with 9 bases that match TRBD1. The germline CDR1 and CDR2 sequences are SGHKS and YYEKEE (reference sequence). This CDR3 has 15 amino acids. V dropped 4 bases and J dropped 4; count of bases not matched to a gene: 8. The CDR3 DNA sequence: TGTGCCAGCAGCACCGAACAGGGGGCGGTCACTGAAGCTTTCTTT. This codes for CASSTEQGAVTEAFF.